This TCR beta chain stems from a study of T cell responses to AZD1222 COVID-19 vaccine. Broader study findings: Among the donors, most were white British and more were female, and clonal diversity was possibly underestimated.

Assay used: immunoSEQ multiplex PCR; TCRdb lists only in-frame clones, some missing. The sample has over 25,000 clones, approximately 90% seen once; the top ten hold 6.5% to 9%. The trim removed 6 bases at V and 4 bases at J, leaving 15 bases unmatched. The CDR3 has 17 residues. Germline assignment: CDR1 PRHDT and CDR2 FYEKMQ (reference sequence). Turning to this clone: The antigen is unknown.

The sequences come from peripheral blood, collected 28 days after the second AZD1222 dose. The clonotype comes from an adult who received the AZD1222 COVID-19 vaccine. This chain links TRBV13 with TRBJ1-3; 7 bases line up with TRBD1. The CDR3 reads CASSSGVKGARGNTIYF. The CDR3 nucleotides read TGTGCCAGCAGTTCCGGGGTGAAGGGGGCAAGGGGAAACACCATATATTTT.